Detailed here is one TCR beta chain. As yet, its antigen is unknown. The data are from a study of CD4 T cells in relation to SARS-CoV-2 and coronaviruses. Overall study: Two subjects were Hispanic; patients were seven or eight males and a handful of females. Study-wide findings and caveats: In 55% to 75% of donors, memory CD4+ clonotypes crossrecognized SARS-CoV-2 and at least one common cold coronavirus spike. The assay detects memory recall responses, not culture-primed primary responses.

With 3 bases clipped from V and 3 bases from J, the junction kept 7 bases outside the gene matches. This CDR3 has 14 residues. CDR1 is DFQATT and CDR2 is SNEGSKA in the germline V gene (reference sequence). Sequencing used immunoSEQ multiplex PCR; TCRdb keeps in-frame clones, though not all of them. In the table there are about 38,000 clones, roughly 90% of which are singletons. The rearrangement links TRBV20-1 to TRBJ2-7; 8 nucleotides line up with TRBD2. The sequenced sample consisted of memory CD4+ T cells from PBMCs. This TCR was recovered from an adult with COVID-19. The CDR3 DNA follows: TGCAGTGCTAGTGAGCCGGGACTAGACTACGAGCAGTACTTC. Residues: CSASEPGLDYEQYF.